In its sample, the clone carrying this T cell receptor (beta chain) was seen many times. The antigen is not known. This sample was taken from a study of identical twins. General study results and limits: There was an excess of low generation probability in the out-of-frame alpha sequences that twins shared. Cord blood beta clonotypes that were abundant carried fewer insertions, and memory repertoires showed no such trend.

A universal primer site was added by template switching, and unique molecular identifiers were carried by the cDNA. TCRdb processed the 5' RACE reads anew with MiXCR; each CDR3 protein has one entry. This sample yields more than 650,000 distinct CDR3 sequences, of which around 6.1% are seen a single time; around 1.7% belongs to the top ten. V lost 10 bases, J lost 9 bases, and 9 bases stayed unmatched. The CDR3 runs to 12 residues. All donors comprised healthy Caucasians. The sequencing sample was made of naive T cells sorted from blood. The J gene is TRBJ2-1, the V gene TRBV12-3 or TRBV12-4; 7 bases fit TRBD1. This receptor was identified in a man younger than 35 in good health. CDR3 in amino acids: CAITEGGSEQFF. As DNA, the CDR3 is TGTGCCATCACGGAAGGGGGCAGTGAGCAGTTCTTC.